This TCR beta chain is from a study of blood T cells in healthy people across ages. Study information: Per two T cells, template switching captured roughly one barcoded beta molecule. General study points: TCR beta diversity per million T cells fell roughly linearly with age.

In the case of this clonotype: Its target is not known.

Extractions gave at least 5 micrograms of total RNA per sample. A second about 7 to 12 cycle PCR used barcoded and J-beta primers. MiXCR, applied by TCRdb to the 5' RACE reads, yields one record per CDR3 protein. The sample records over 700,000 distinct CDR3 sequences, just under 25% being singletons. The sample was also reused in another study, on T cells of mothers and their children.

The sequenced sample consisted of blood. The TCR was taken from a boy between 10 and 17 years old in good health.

In nucleotides, the CDR3 is TGTGCCAGCTCCAGTAGAGGCTTCCCCAGCACAGATACGCAGTATTTT. Translated: CASSSRGFPSTDTQYF. The genes are TRBV9 and TRBJ2-3; D gene uncertain. V gave up 7 bases and J gave up 0 bases, with 18 bases separating them. Germline lookup yields CDR1 SGDLS and CDR2 YYNGEE. The CDR3 length is 16 residues.